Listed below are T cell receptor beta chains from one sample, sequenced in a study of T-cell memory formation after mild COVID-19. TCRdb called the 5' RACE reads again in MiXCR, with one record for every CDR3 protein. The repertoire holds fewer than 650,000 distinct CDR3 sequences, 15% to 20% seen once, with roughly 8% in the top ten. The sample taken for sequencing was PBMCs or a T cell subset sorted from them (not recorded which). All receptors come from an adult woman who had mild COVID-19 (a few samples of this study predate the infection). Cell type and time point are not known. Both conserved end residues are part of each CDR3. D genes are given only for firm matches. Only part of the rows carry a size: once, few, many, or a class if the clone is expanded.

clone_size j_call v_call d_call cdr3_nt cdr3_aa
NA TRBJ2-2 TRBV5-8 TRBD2 TGTGCCAGCCCGGGACTAGCGTTTATCGGGGAGCTGTTTTTT CASPGLAFIGELFF
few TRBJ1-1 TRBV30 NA TGTGCCTGGAGTCCCTTCCTGGGACTGAACACTGAAGCTTTCTTT CAWSPFLGLNTEAFF
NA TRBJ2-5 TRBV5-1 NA TGCGCCAGCAGCTGGTCGCAAGAGACCCAGTACTTC CASSWSQETQYF
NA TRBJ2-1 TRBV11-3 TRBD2 TGTGCCAGCAGCGGGCGGGCGGGAGACGGCTACAATGAGCAGTTCTTC CASSGRAGDGYNEQFF
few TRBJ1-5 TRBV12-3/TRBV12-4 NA TGTGCCAGCAGGACGACGGGGGGAAATCAGCCCCAGCATTTT CASRTTGGNQPQHF
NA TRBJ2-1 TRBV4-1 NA TGCGCCAGCAGCCAAGATGATACGCCCTTTGAGCAGTTCTTC CASSQDDTPFEQFF
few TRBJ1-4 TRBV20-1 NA TGCAGTGCTAGGTCTACAGAGGAAGAAAAACTGTTTTTT CSARSTEEEKLFF
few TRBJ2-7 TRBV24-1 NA TGTGCCACCAGTGAGGGGACCTACGAGCAGTACTTC CATSEGTYEQYF
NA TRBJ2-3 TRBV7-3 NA TGTGCCAGCAGCCCCCAGTCCGGGGGGCCGCTTTCTGGAGATACGCAGTATTTT CASSPQSGGPLSGDTQYF
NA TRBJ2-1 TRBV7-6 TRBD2 TGTGCCAGCAGCTTACCTAGCGGGGATCAGTTCTTC CASSLPSGDQFF